The source of this T cell receptor (beta chain) is a study of blood T cell repertoires in COVID-19. Looked up from germline, CDR1 is SEHNR and CDR2 is FQNEAQ (reference sequence). This CDR3 is built from 13 residues. V shed 3 bases and J 7 bases; nucleotides not matched to a gene: 5. Data came from immunoSEQ multiplex PCR; TCRdb stores just in-frame clones and leaves some out. Among approximately 160,000 clones listed, 70% to 85% were seen once. The chain recombines TRBV7-9 with TRBJ1-1; 7 bases align to TRBD1. The sequence was collected from a man in his 60s who had recovered from COVID-19. The sequenced sample consisted of peripheral blood. CDR3: CASSFGTDREAFF. The CDR3 DNA is TGTGCCAGCAGCTTTGGGACAGATCGTGAAGCTTTCTTT.